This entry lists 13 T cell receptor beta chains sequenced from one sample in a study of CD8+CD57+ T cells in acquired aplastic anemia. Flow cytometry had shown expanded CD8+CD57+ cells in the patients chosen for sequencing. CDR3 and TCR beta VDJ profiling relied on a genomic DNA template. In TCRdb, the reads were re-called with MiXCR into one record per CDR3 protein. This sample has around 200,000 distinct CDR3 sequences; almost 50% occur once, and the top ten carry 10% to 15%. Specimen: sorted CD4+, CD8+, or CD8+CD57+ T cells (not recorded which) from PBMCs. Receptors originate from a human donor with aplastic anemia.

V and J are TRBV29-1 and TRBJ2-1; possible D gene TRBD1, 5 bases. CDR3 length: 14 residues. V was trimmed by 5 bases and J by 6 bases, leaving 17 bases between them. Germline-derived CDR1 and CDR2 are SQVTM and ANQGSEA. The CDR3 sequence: CSVQGVTAVNEQFF. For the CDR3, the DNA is TGCAGCGTTCAAGGGGTGACAGCCGTCAATGAGCAGTTCTTC.

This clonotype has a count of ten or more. The CDR3 sequence is CASSLGGQGGAYEQYF. The CDR3 nucleotides read TGTGCCAGCAGTTTAGGAGGTCAGGGGGGGGCGTACGAGCAGTACTTC. The V and J genes are TRBV12-3 or TRBV12-4 and TRBJ2-7; perhaps D is TRBD1 or TRBD2 (7 bases each). Trimming left V 1 base short and J 4 bases short, with 17 bases between. This CDR3 spans 16 amino acids.

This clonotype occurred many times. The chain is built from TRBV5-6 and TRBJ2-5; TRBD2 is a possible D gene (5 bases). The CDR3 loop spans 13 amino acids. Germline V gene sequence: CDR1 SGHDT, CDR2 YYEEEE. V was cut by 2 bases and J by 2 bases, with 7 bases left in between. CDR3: CASSFGEQETQYF. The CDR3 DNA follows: TGTGCCAGCAGCTTCGGGGAACAAGAGACCCAGTACTTC. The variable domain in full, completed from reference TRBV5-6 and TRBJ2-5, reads DAGVTQSPTHLIKTRGQQVTLRCSPKSGHDTVSWYQQALGQGPQFIFQYYEEEERQRGNFPDRFSGHQFPNYSSELNVNALLLGDSALYLCASSFGEQETQYFGPGTRLLVL.

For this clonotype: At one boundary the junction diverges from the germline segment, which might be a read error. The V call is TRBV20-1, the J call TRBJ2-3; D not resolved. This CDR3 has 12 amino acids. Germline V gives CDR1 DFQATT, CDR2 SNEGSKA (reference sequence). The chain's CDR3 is CGARGVTDTQYF. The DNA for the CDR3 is TGCGGTGCTAGAGGCGTGACAGATACGCAGTATTTT.

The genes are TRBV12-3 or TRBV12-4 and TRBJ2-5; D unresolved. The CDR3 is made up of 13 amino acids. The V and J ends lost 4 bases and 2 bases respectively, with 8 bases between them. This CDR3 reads CASSYYKQETQYF. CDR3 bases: TGTGCCAGCAGTTATTACAAACAAGAGACCCAGTACTTC.

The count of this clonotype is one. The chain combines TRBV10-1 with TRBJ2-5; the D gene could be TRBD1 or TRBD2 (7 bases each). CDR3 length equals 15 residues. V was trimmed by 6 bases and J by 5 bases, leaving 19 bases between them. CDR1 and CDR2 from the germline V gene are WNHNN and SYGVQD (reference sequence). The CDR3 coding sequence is TGCGCCAGCAGGGGGGGGACAGCCGTTGGGGAGACCCAGTACTTC. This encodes CASRGGTAVGETQYF.

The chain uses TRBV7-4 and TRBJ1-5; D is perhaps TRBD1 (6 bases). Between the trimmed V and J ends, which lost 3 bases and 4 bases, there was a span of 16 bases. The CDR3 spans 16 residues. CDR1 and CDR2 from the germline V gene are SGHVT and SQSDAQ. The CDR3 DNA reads TGTGCCAGCAGCTTGATCGGACAGCGAAATAATCAGCCCCAGCATTTT. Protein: CASSLIGQRNNQPQHF.

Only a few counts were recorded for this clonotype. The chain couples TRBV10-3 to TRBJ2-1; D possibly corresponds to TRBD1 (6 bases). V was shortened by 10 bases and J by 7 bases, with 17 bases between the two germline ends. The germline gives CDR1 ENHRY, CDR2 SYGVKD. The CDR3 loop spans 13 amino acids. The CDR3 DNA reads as TGTGCCACCACAGCAGGGACATCAAATGAGCAGTTCTTC. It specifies CATTAGTSNEQFF.

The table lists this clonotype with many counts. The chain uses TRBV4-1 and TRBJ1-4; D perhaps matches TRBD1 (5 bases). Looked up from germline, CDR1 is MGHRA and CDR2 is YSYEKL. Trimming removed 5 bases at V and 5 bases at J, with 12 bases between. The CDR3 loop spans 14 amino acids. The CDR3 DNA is TGCGCCAGCAGCGGCGGGACCAAGAATGAAAAACTGTTTTTT. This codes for CASSGGTKNEKLFF.

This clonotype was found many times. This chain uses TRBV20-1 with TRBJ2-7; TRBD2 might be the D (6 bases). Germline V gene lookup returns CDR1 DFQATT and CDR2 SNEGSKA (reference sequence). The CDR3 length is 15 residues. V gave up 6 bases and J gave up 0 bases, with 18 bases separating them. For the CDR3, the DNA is TGCAGTGCCCCTCCCTCGGGGGACCACTCCTACGAGCAGTACTTC. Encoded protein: CSAPPSGDHSYEQYF.

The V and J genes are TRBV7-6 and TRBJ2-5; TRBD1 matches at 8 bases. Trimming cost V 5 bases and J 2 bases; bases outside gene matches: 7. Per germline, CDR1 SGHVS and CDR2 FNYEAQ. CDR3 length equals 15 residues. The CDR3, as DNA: TGTGCCAGCAGCCAACGGACAGGGCTACAAGAGACCCAGTACTTC. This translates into CASSQRTGLQETQYF. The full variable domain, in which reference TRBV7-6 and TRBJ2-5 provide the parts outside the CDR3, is GAGVSQSPRYKVTKRGQDVALRCDPISGHVSLYWYRQALGQGPEFLTYFNYEAQQDKSGLPNDRFSAERPEGSISTLTIQRTEQRDSAMYRCASSQRTGLQETQYFGPGTRLLVL.

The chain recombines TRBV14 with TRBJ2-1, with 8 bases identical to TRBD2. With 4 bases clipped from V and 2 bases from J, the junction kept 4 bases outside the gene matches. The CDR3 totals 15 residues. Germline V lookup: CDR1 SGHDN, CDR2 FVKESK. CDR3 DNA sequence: TGTGCCAGCAGCCCCGGGCGGGGGGCCTACAATGAGCAGTTCTTC. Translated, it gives CASSPGRGAYNEQFF.

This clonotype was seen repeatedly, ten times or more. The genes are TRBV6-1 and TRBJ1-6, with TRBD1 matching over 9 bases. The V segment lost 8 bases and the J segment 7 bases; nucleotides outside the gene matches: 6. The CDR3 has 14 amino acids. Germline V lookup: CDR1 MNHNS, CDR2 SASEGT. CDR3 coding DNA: TGTGCCAGCGGCCGACAGGGGGTGAATTCACCCCTCCACTTT. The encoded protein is CASGRQGVNSPLHF.